This T cell receptor (beta chain) was recovered during a study of early T cells in non-severe SARS-CoV-2 infection. Across the whole study: Sequencing used unsorted whole-blood bulk RNA, so chains lack pairing. Study-wide results and caveats: Private and CD4 specificities were missed by VDJdb matching, which favored anti-spike CD8 responses.

This clonotype has at least ten counts. The antigen remains undetermined. The library protocol tagged individual cDNA molecules with unique molecular identifiers. One entry per CDR3 protein results from TCRdb running MiXCR on the 5' RACE reads. This table has about 100,000 distinct CDR3 sequences, about an eighth appearing once. The source material was whole blood. The clonotype comes from an adult who was a healthcare worker with PCR-confirmed SARS-CoV-2 infection or an uninfected control (not recorded which).

Here the CDR3 reads CASSQGLAGGADTQYF. The CDR3 DNA sequence: TGTGCCAGCAGCCAGGGACTAGCGGGAGGTGCAGATACGCAGTATTTT. The chain couples TRBV7-2 to TRBJ2-3, with 15 nucleotides matching TRBD2. CDR1 SGHTA and CDR2 FQGNSA come from the germline V gene. The CDR3 spans 16 residues. The V segment lost 5 bases and the J segment 4 bases; nucleotides outside the gene matches: 4.